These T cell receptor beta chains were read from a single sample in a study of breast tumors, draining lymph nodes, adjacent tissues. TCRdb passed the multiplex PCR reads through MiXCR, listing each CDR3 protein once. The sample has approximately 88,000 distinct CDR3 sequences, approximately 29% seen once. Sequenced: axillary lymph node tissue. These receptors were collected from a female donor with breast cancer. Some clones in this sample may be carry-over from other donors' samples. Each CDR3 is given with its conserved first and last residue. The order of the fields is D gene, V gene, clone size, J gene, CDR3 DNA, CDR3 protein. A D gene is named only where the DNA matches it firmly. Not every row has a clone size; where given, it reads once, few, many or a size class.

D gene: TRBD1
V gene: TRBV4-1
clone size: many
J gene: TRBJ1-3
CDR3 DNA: TGCGCCAGCAGCCGGGACAGTCTAAACACCATATATTTT
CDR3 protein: CASSRDSLNTIYF

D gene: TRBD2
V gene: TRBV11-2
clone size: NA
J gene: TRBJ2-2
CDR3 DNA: TGTGCCAGCAGCTCCCGGACTAGTCCTACCGGGGGGCTGTTTTTT
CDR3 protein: CASSSRTSPTGGLFF

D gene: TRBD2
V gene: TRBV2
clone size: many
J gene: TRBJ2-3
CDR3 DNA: TGTGCCAGCAGGAATCTAGCGGTTGGCACAGATACGCAGTATTTT
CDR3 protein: CASRNLAVGTDTQYF

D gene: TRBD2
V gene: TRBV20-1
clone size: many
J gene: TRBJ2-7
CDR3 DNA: TGCAGTGCTCCCATCCGGGAGGTGGGCTACGAGCAGTACTTC
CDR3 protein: CSAPIREVGYEQYF

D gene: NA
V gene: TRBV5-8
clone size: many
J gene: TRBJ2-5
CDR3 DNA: TGTGCCAGCAGCTTGGGGGCAGCTCAAGAGACCCAGTACTTC
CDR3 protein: CASSLGAAQETQYF

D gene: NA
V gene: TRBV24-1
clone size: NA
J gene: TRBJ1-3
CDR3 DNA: TGTGCCGCCAGTGATGGAGACACCATATATTTT
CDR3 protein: CAASDGDTIYF

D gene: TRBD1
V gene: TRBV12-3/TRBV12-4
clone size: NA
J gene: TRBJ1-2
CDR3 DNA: TGTGCCAGCAGTTTCCCGGACAGGGTTGGCTACACCTTC
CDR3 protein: CASSFPDRVGYTF

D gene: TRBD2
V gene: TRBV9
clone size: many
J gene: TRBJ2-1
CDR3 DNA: TGTGCCAGCAGCGACGGCGGGAGGGCTGGGGGCGATGAGCAGTTCTTC
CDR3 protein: CASSDGGRAGGDEQFF

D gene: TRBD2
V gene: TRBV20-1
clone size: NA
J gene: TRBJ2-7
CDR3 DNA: TGCAGTGCTACGGGGGGAGGCGGTGAGCAGTACTTT
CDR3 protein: CSATGGGGEQYF

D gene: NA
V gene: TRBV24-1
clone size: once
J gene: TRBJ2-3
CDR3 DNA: TGTGCCACCAGTGATTTGCTCGGGAACACAGATACGCAGTATTTT
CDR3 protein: CATSDLLGNTDTQYF

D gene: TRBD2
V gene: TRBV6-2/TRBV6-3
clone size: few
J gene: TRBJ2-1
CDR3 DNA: TGTGCCAGCGTAGCGGGGCCTATCAATGAGCAGTTCTTC
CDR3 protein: CASVAGPINEQFF

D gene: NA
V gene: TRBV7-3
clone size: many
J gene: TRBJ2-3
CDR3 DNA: TGTGCCAGCAGCCCTAGGGGGGATACGCAGTATTTT
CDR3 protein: CASSPRGDTQYF

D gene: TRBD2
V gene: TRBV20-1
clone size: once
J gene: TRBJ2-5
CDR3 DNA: TGCAGTGCTAGGGGGATCGGGAGGATCCGAGGGACCCAGTACTTC
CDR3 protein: CSARGIGRIRGTQYF

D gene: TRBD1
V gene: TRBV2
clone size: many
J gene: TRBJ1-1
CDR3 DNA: TGTGCCAGCAATCCCCTTAGGACAGGGACTGAAGCTTTCTTT
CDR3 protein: CASNPLRTGTEAFF

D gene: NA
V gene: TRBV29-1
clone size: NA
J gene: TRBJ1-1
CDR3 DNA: TGCAGCGTTGAGGGCCTGAACACTGAAGCTTTCTTT
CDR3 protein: CSVEGLNTEAFF

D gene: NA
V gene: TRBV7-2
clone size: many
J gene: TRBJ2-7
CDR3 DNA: TGTGCCAGCAGCTTACACAGGGCTTATGAGCAGTACTTC
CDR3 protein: CASSLHRAYEQYF

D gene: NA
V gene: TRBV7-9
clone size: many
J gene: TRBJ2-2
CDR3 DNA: TGTGCCAGCAGCTTATCCAGGAGGCCCGGGGAGCTGTTTTTT
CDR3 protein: CASSLSRRPGELFF

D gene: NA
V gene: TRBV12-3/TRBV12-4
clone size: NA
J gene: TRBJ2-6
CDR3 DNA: TGTGCCAGCAAGGTTCTCTCTGGGGCCAACGTCCTGACTTTC
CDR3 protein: CASKVLSGANVLTF

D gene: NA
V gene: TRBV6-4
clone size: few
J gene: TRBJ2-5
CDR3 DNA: TGTGCCAGCAGTCACCCGTTCTCGGGGGTAGAAGAGACCCAGTACTTC
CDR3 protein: CASSHPFSGVEETQYF

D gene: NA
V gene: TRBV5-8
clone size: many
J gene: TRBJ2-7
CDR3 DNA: TGTGCCAGCAGGCCTGAACTAGGTCTCTACGAGCAGTACTTC
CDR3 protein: CASRPELGLYEQYF

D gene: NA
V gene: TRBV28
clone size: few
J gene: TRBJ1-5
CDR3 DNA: TGTGCCAGCAGGTGGGCCGGTGGGACTCAGCCCCAGCATTTT
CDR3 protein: CASRWAGGTQPQHF

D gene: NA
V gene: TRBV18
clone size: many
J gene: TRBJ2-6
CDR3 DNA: TGTGCCAGCTCCACCAGGTCTGCTGGGGCCAACGTCCTGACTTTC
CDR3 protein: CASSTRSAGANVLTF

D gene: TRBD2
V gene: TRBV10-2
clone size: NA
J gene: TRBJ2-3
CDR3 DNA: TGCGCCAGCTGCATAGCGGGAAGCACAGGTACGCAGTGTTTT
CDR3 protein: CASCIAGSTGTQCF

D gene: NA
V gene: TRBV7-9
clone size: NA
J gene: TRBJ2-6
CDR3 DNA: TGTGCCGGTCCACTAGGCCTCTCTGGGGCCAACGTCCCGCCTTTC
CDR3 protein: CAGPLGLSGANVPPF

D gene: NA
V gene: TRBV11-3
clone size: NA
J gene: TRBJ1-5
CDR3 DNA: TGTGCCAGCAGCTTGAGTGTCGGGGGGGGCCAGCCCCAGCATTTT
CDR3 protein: CASSLSVGGGQPQHF

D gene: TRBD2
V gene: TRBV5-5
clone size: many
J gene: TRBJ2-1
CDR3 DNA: TGTGCCAGCAGTCCCTTTGCGGGAGGGCTGTACAATGAGCAGTTCTTC
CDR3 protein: CASSPFAGGLYNEQFF

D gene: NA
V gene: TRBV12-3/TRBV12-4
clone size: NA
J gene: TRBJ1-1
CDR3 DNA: TGTGCCAGCAGTTTCTCGCAATCAGAAGCTTTCTTT
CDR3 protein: CASSFSQSEAFF

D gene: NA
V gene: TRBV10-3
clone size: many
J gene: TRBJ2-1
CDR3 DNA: TGTGCCATCAGTGAGTCTGCCAGCGATGAGCAGTTCTTC
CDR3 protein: CAISESASDEQFF

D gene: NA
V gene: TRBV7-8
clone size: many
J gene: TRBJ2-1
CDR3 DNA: TGTGCCAGCAGCTTTGGGACGCGGAATGAGCAGTTCTTC
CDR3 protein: CASSFGTRNEQFF

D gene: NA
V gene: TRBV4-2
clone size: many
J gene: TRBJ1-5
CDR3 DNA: TGTGCCAGCAGCCAAGATGTCCGTGACCAGCCCCAGCATTTT
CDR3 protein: CASSQDVRDQPQHF

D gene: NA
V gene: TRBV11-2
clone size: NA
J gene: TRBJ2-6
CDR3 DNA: TGTGCCAGCAGCTTAGACGGGGGGGCCAACGTCCTGACTTTC
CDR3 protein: CASSLDGGANVLTF

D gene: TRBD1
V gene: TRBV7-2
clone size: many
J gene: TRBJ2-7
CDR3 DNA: TGTGCCAGCAGCTTAGGGGCGGGACAGGGTGCCTACGAGCAGTACTTC
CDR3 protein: CASSLGAGQGAYEQYF

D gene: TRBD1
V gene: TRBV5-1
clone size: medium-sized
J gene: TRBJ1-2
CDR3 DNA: TGCGCCAGCAGCACCGGGACAGGGGGTCGTAAGGATAACTATGGCTACACCTTC
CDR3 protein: CASSTGTGGRKDNYGYTF

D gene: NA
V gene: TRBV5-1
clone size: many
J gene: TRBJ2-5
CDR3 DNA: TGCGCCAGCAGCCCGGTTGCCCAAGAGACCCAGTACTTC
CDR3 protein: CASSPVAQETQYF

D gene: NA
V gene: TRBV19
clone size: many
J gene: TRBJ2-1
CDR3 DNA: TGTGCCAGTAGTATTATGGTGAACGGGGGGCTTGAGCAGTTCTTC
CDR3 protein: CASSIMVNGGLEQFF

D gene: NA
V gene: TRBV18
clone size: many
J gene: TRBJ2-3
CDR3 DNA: TGTGCCAGCTCGTGGGAGCAGAAAGATACGCAGTATTTT
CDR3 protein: CASSWEQKDTQYF

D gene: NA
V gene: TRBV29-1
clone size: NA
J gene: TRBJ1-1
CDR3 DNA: TGCAGCGTCCTACTCCTCTTGGGGACGGCGAACACTGGAGCTTTCTTT
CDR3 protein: CSVLLLLGTANTGAFF

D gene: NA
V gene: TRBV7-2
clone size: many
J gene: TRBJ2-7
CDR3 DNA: TGTGCCAGCAGCTTTGGTGGGGTAGGTTACGAGCAGTACTTC
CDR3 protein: CASSFGGVGYEQYF

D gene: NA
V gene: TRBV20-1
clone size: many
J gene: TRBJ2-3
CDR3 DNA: TGCAGTGCTAGCCAGCAGGAAGATACGCAGTATTTT
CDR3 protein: CSASQQEDTQYF

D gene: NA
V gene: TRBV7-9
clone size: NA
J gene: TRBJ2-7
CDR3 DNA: TGTGCCTGGAGTGTTAGCCGTAGCCTCACCTACGACGAGCAGTACTTC
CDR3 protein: CAWSVSRSLTYDEQYF

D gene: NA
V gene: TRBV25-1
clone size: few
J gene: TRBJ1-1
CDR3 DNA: TGTGCCAGCAGTAGAGGGGCAGACACTGAAGCTTTCTTT
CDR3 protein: CASSRGADTEAFF

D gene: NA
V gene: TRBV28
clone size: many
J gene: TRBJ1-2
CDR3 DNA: TGTGCCAGCAGTTTAGCCGACAGTCCCTATGGCTACACCTTC
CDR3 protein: CASSLADSPYGYTF

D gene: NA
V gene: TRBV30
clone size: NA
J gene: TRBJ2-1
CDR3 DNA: TGTGCCTGGAACGGTGGGGCTTACAATGAGCAGTTCTTC
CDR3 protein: CAWNGGAYNEQFF

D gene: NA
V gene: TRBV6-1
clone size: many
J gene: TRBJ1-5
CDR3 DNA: TGTGCCAGCAGGGACCCTTGGAATCAGCCCCAGCATTTT
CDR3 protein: CASRDPWNQPQHF

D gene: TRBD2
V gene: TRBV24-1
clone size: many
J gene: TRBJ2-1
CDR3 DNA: TGTGCCACCAGCGGACTAGCGGGAGGGCCCAATGAGCAGTTCTTC
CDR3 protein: CATSGLAGGPNEQFF

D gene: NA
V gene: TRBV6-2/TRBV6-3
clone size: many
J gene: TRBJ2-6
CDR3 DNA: TGTGCCAGCAGTACGATAAACGACTCTGGGGCCAACGTCCTGACTTTC
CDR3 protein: CASSTINDSGANVLTF